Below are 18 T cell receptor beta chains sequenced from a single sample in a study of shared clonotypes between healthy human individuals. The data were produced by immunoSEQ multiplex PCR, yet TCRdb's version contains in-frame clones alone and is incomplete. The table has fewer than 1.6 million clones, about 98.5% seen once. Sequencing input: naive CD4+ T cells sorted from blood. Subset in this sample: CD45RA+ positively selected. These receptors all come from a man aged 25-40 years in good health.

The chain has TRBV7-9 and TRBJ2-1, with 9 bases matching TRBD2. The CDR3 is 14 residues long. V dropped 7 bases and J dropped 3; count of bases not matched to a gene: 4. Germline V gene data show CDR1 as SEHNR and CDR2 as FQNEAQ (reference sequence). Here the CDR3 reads CASNIAGVYNEQFF. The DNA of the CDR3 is TGTGCCAGCAACATAGCGGGAGTCTACAATGAGCAGTTCTTC.

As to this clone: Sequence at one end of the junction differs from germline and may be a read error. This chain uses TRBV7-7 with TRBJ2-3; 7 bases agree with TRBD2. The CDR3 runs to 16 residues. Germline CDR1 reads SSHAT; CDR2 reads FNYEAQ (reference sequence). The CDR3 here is CASSLGLGGGTDTQYF. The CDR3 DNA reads TGTGCTAGCAGCTTAGGGCTGGGAGGGGGCACAGATACGCAGTATTTT.

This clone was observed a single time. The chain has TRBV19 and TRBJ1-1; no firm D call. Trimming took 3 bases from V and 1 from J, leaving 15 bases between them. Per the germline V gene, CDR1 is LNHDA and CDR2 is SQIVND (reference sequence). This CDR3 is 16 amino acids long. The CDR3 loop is CASSIRGGLSNTEAFF. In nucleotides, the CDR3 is TGTGCCAGTAGTATCCGCGGAGGGTTATCGAACACTGAAGCTTTCTTT.

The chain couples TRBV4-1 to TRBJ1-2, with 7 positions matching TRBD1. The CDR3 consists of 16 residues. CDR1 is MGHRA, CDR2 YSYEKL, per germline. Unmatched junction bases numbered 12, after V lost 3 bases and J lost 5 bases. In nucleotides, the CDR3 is TGCGCCAGCAGCCAGGGCCTAGGGGGCTTCCATTATGGCTACACCTTC. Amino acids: CASSQGLGGFHYGYTF.

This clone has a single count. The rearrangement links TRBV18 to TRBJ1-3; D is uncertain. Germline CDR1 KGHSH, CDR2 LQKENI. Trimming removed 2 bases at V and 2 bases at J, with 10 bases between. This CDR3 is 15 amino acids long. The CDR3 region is CASSPGNSPGNTIYF. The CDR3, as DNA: TGTGCCAGCTCACCAGGCAACAGCCCTGGAAACACCATATATTTT.

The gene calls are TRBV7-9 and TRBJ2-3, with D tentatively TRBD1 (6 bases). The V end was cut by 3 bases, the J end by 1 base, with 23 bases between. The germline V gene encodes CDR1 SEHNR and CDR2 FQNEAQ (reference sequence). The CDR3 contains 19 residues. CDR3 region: CASSFTPLPDRTRTDTQYF. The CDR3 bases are TGTGCCAGCAGCTTCACTCCCCTTCCCGACAGGACCCGCACAGATACGCAGTATTTT.

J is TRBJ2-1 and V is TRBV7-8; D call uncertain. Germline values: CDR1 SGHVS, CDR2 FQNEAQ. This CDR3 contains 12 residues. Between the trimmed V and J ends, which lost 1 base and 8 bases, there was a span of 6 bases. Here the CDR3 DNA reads TGTGCCAGCAGCTTAGATTGGGATGAGCAGTTCTTC. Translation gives CASSLDWDEQFF.

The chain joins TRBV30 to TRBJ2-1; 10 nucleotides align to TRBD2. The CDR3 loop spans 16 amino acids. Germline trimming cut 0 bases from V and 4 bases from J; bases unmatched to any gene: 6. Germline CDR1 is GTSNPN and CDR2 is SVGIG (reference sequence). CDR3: CAWSVPSGGGYNEQFF. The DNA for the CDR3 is TGTGCCTGGAGTGTCCCTAGCGGGGGAGGATACAATGAGCAGTTCTTC.

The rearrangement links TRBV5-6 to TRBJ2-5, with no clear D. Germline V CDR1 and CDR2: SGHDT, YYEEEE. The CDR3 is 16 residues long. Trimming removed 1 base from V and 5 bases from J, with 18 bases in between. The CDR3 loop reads CASSLSAARYQETQYF. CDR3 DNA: TGTGCCAGCAGCTTGTCGGCAGCACGATATCAGGAGACCCAGTACTTC.

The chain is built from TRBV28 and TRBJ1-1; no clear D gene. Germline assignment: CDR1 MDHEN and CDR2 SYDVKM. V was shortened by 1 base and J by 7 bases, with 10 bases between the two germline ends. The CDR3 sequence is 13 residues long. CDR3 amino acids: CASSLFVGFEAFF. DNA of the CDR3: TGTGCCAGCAGTTTATTTGTCGGCTTTGAAGCTTTCTTT.

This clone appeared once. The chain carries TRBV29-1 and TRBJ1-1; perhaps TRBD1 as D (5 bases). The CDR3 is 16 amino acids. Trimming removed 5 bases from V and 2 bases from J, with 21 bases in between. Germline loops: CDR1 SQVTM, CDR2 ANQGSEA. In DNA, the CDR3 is TGCAGCGTTATCGAGGGGTCCTGGGGCATCAACACTGAAGCTTTCTTT. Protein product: CSVIEGSWGINTEAFF.

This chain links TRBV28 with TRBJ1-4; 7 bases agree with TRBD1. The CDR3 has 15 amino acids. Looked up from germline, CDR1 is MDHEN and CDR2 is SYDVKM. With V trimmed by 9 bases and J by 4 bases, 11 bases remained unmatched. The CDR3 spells CASKFPGQSNEKLFF. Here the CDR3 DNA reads TGTGCCAGTAAATTCCCGGGACAGAGTAATGAAAAACTGTTTTTT.

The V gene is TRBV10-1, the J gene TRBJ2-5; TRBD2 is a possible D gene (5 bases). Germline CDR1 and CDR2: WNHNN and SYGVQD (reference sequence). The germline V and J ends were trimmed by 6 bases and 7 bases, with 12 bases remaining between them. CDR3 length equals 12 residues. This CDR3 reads CASSVAGGTQYF. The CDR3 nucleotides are TGCGCCAGCAGCGTGGCGGGCGGGACCCAGTACTTC.

This chain's CDR3 is CASSAGTSGRIETQYF. The CDR3, as DNA: TGTGCCAGCAGTGCCGGGACTAGCGGGAGGATTGAGACCCAGTACTTC. V gene TRBV6-1 combines with J gene TRBJ2-5; TRBD2 agrees at 15 bases. Germline trimming cut 4 bases from V and 5 bases from J; bases unmatched to any gene: 5. The CDR3 extends over 16 amino acids. The germline gives CDR1 MNHNS, CDR2 SASEGT.

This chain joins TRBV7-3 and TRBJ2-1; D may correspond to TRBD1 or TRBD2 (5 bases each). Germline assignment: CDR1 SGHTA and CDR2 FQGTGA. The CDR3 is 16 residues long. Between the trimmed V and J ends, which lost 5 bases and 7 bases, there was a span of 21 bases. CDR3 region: CASSPGASRSLNEQFF. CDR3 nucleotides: TGTGCCAGCAGCCCTGGGGCTAGCCGGAGTTTGAATGAGCAGTTCTTC.

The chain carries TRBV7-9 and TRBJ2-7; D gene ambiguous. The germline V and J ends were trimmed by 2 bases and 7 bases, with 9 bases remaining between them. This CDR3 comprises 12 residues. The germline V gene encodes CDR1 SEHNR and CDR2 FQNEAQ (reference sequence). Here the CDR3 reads CASSLYGPEQYF. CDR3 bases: TGTGCCAGCAGCTTATATGGGCCGGAGCAGTACTTC.

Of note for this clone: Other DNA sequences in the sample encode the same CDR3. Here the CDR3 reads CAIGTSGQETQYF. CDR3 nucleotides: TGTGCCATAGGGACTAGCGGTCAAGAGACCCAGTACTTC. J is TRBJ2-5 and V is TRBV10-3; 11 bases match TRBD2. The V segment lost 9 bases and the J segment 2 bases; nucleotides outside the gene matches: 2. CDR3 size: 13 residues. Germline CDR1 and CDR2: ENHRY and SYGVKD.

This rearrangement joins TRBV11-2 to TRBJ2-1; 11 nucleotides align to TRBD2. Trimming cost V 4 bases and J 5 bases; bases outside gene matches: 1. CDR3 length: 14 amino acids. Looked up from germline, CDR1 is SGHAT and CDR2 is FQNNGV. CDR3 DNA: TGTGCCAGCAGCTCTAGCGGGAGGCACAATGAGCAGTTCTTC. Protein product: CASSSSGRHNEQFF.